This paragraph covers one T cell receptor beta chain sequence. Method: immunoSEQ multiplex PCR; TCRdb's copy keeps in-frame clones and lacks some. The sample lists roughly 510,000 clones, 60% to 80% occurring once. The data are from a study of shared clonotypes between healthy human individuals. Germline CDR1 SGHRS, CDR2 YFSETQ. The length of the CDR3 is 14 residues. After removal of 7 bases from V and 1 base from J, the junction contained 5 bases not matched to a gene. This TCR derives from a woman aged 40-49 years in good health. Some clones in this sample may be carry-over from other donors' samples. The chain carries TRBV5-1 and TRBJ2-5; 9 bases are a match to TRBD2. Sequenced sample: PBMCs. CDR3: CASQVSGSQETQYF. CDR3 DNA sequence: TGCGCCAGCCAGGTTAGCGGGAGCCAAGAGACCCAGTACTTC.